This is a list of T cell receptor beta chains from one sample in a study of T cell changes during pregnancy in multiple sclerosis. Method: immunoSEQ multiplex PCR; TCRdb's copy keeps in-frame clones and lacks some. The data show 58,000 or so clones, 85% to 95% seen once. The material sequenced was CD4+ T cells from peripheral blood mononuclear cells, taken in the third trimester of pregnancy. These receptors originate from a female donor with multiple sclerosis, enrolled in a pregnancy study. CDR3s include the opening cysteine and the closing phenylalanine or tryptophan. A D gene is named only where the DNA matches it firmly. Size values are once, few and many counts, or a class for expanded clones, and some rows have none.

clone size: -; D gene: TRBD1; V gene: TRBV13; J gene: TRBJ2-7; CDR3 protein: CASSLRGGTYEQYF; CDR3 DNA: TGTGCCAGCAGCTTACGAGGGGGCACCTACGAGCAGTACTTC
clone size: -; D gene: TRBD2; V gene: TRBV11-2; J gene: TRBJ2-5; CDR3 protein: CASSGAHQETQYF; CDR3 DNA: TGTGCCAGTAGCGGGGCCCACCAAGAGACCCAGTACTTC
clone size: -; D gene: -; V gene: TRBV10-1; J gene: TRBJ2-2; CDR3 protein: CASSRGLSTGELFF; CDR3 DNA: TGCGCCAGCAGCCGGGGGTTGAGCACCGGGGAGCTGTTTTTT
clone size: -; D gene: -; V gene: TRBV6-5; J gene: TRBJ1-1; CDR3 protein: CASTGRVVAFF; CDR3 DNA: TGTGCCAGCACAGGCAGGGTGGTCGCTTTCTTT
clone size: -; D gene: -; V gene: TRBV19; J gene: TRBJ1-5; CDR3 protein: CASSIGGTQPQHF; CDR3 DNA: TGTGCCAGTAGTATTGGAGGGACTCAGCCCCAGCATTTT
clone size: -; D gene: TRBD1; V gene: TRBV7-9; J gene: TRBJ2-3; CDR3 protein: CASSLVGTGGVPDTQYF; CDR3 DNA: TGTGCCAGCAGCTTAGTGGGGACAGGGGGCGTCCCAGATACGCAGTATTTT
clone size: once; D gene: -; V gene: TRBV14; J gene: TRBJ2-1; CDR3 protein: CATGRGGGPSEQFF; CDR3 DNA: TGTGCCACAGGCCGGGGAGGGGGGCCAAGTGAGCAGTTCTTC
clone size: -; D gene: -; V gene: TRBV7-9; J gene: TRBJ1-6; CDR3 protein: CASSRGPGSSPLHF; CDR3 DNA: TGTGCCAGCAGCCGTGGACCTGGGAGTTCACCCCTCCACTTT
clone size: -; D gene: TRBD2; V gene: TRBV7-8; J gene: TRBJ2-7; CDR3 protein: CASSYTGGGTGEQYF; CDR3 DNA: TGTGCCAGCAGCTACACCGGCGGGGGAACTGGCGAGCAGTACTTC
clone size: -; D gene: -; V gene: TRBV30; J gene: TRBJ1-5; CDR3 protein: CAWSRGKQGPFPNQPQHF; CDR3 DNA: TGTGCCTGGAGTAGGGGAAAACAGGGACCTTTCCCTAATCAGCCCCAGCATTTT